This paragraph reports one T cell receptor beta chain. Its antigen remains undetermined. There are no base qualities to consult, and no much larger clone falls within one base. TCRbeta CDR3 regions were amplified from genomic DNA by means of the immunoSEQ Assay, a bias-controlled multiplex PCR. As for the original processing: Nucleated cell counts per sample were estimated from amplification of reference gene primers within the assay. Sequence reads were collapsed and filtered to measure the absolute abundance of every unique TCRbeta CDR3 rearrangement. Productive Simpson clonality was computed per sample as the square root of Simpson's diversity index over productive rearrangements. TCRdb took this table from immuneACCESS and kept in-frame rearrangements with V and J called. Such tables lack part of the clones; where checked against another copy, unresolved V genes explain under half of the gap, and the rest is unexplained. V and J calls and clone size are copied from that table; D and trimming were computed from the DNA. The sample has hundreds of thousands of clones on record, 80% to 90% of them singletons. The ten largest account for roughly 10% of the sample.

As encoded in the germline V gene, CDR1 is MGHDK while CDR2 is SYGVNS. The CDR3 covers 15 residues, taking in both the cysteine and the phenylalanine. The only DNA kept is the CDR3, 45 bases in frame from the first base. Trimming costs V 5 bases and J 7 bases, and their ends lie 20 bases apart. Each collaborating institution followed its own protocols to collect whole blood in K2EDTA tubes. Collaborator samples were shipped for TCRbeta analysis as frozen whole blood, isolated PBMCs, or DNA extracted from either sample type. These data belong to a study of blood T cell repertoires in COVID-19 (dated by TCRdb to 2020 to 2022). About the full investigation: Samples covering the acute and convalescent phases of COVID-19 were provided by collaborators in the United States, Italy and Spain. The samples were drawn from the first 160 participants of the ongoing ImmuneRACE study and from 1,254 subjects provided by 6 global collaborators. The repertoires were made available in a free public database intended to serve as a resource for research on the immune response to SARS-CoV-2. HLA class I and class II types, where available, came from metadata supplied by the sample provider rather than from assay-based typing. The material from the prospective study consisted of cDNA or gDNA derived from T cells, B-cell-depleted T cells, or PBMCs. Deeply sampled blood TCRbeta repertoires from subjects exposed to, actively infected with, or recovered from COVID-19 were included in the dataset. Sample metadata almost always included a de-identified subject ID, COVID-19 status, age in years and sex. Study-wide conclusions, independent of this receptor: Clinical and demographic metadata were provided uncurated, with the amount varying by source and participant.

The chain is encoded by TRBV25-1 joined to TRBJ1-2, with a weak D call of TRBD1 (5 bases match). The TCR comes from a woman of 80 years or more with acute or convalescent COVID-19. Sequenced: peripheral blood. In nucleotides, the sequence is TGTGCCAGCAGTACACCAGGGTACCTCCCCGGTGGCTACACCTTC. It encodes CASSTPGYLPGGYTF.